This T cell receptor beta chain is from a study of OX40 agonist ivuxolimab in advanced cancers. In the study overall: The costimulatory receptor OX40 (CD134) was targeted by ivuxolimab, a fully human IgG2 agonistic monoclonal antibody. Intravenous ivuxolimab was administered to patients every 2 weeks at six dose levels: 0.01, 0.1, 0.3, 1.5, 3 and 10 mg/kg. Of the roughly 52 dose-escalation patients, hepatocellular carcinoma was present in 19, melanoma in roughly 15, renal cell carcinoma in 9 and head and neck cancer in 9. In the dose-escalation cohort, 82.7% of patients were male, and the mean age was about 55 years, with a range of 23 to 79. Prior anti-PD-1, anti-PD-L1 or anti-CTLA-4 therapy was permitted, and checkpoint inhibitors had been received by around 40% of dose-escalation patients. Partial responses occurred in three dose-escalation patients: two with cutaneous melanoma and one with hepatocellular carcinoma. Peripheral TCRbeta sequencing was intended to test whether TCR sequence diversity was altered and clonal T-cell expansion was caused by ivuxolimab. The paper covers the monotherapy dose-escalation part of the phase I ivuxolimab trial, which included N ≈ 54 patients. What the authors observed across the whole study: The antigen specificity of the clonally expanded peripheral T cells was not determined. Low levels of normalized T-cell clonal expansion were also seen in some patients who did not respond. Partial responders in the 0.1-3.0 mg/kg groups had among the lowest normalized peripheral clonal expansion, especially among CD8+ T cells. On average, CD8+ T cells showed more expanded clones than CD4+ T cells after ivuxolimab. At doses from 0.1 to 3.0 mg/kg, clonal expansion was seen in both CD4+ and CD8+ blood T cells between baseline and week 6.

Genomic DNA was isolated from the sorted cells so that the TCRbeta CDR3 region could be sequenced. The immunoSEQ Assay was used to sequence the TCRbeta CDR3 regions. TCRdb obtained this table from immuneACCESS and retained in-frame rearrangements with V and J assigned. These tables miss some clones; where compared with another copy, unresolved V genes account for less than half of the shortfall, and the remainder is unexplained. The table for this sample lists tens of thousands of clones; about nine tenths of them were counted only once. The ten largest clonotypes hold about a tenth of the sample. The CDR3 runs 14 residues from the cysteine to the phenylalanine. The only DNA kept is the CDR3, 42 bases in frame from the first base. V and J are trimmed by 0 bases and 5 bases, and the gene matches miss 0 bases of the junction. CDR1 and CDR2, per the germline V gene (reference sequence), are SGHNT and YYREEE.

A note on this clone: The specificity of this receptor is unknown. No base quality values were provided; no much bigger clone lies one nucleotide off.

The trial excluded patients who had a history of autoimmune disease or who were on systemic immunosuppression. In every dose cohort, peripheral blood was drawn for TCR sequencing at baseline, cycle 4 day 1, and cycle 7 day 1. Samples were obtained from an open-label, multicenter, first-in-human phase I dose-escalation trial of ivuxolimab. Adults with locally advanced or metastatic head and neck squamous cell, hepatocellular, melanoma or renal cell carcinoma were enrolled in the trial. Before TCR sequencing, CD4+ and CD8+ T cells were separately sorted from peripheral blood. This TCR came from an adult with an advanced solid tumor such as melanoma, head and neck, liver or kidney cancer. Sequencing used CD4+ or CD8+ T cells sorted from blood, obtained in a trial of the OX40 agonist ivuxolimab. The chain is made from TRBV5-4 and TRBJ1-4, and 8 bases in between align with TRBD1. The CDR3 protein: CASSLDRGNEKLFF. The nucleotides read TGTGCCAGCAGCTTGGACAGGGGGAATGAAAAACTGTTTTTT. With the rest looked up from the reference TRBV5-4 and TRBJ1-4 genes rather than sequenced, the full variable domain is ETGVTQSPTHLIKTRGQQVTLRCSSQSGHNTVSWYQQALGQGPQFIFQYYREEENGRGNFPPRFSGLQFPNYSSELNVNALELDDSALYLCASSLDRGNEKLFFGSGTQLSVL.